These 24 T cell receptor beta chains came from one sample sequenced in a study of cytomegalovirus exposure and HLA in healthy donors. It was with 60 Vbeta and 13 Jbeta primers that the PCR ran. Clones were sequenced by immunoSEQ multiplex PCR, and TCRdb holds only the in-frame ones, with some missing. The data hold fewer than 250,000 clones, with over 60% observed a single time. Sequencing input: PBMCs. The receptors shown here come from a man aged 18 to 30 in good health and CMV-seronegative.

The sample holds a few counts of this clone. J is TRBJ2-5 and V is TRBV6-1; TRBD2 agrees at 9 bases. Losses at the gene ends were 4 bases for V and 5 bases for J; bases not matched to a gene: 11. The V gene's germline CDR1 is MNHNS and CDR2 SASEGT. This CDR3 region has 16 residues. Written as DNA, the CDR3 is TGTGCCAGCAGTGTGGTGGTGGCGGGAGGGCCGGAGACCCAGTACTTC. Protein: CASSVVVAGGPETQYF.

The chain is built from TRBV5-1 and TRBJ2-2, with 8 bases aligning to TRBD2. The CDR3 spans 15 residues. The germline CDR1 and CDR2 sequences are SGHRS and YFSETQ. V was pared by 0 bases and J by 6 bases, with 4 bases of the junction left unmatched. In DNA form, the CDR3 reads TGCGCCAGCAGCTTGGCCGGGGGGGTGCCCGGGGAGCTGTTTTTT. It encodes CASSLAGGVPGELFF.

This clone was observed a single time. The rearrangement joins TRBV25-1 to TRBJ1-1; D gene unclear. Trimming left V 8 bases short and J 1 base short, with 5 bases between. Per germline, CDR1 MGHDK and CDR2 SYGVNS. The CDR3 runs to 11 residues. CDR3 loop: CASLWNTEAFF. In DNA form, the CDR3 reads TGTGCCAGCCTTTGGAACACTGAAGCTTTCTTT.

The chain combines TRBV15 with TRBJ2-1; D perhaps matches TRBD2 (7 bases). The germline V gene encodes CDR1 LNHNV and CDR2 YYDKDF (reference sequence). Trimming took off 1 base at V and 4 bases at J, with 14 bases between the two ends. The CDR3 runs to 16 residues. CDR3 residues: CATSRGGRGSYNEQFF. The DNA for the CDR3 is TGTGCCACCAGCAGAGGGGGGAGGGGGAGTTACAATGAGCAGTTCTTC.

The genes are TRBV6-1 and TRBJ1-4, with TRBD1 identical over 8 bases. CDR3 size: 15 residues. The trim removed 5 bases at V and 4 bases at J, leaving 6 bases unmatched. CDR1 is MNHNS, CDR2 SASEGT, per germline. CDR3 sequence reads: CASSPHRGNNEKLFF. The CDR3 DNA reads TGTGCCAGCAGTCCGCACAGGGGGAATAATGAAAAACTGTTTTTT.

V usage is TRBV9 and J usage is TRBJ1-3; D remains ambiguous. Trimming stripped 4 bases from V and 6 bases from J, with 23 bases between. CDR3 length: 17 amino acids. Looked up from germline, CDR1 is SGDLS and CDR2 is YYNGEE. CDR3 in amino acids: CASSIYPRVERENTIYF. The CDR3 DNA reads TGTGCCAGCAGCATCTACCCGCGAGTCGAACGGGAAAACACCATATATTTT.

This rearrangement joins TRBV5-1 to TRBJ1-2, with TRBD1 matching 7 bases. The CDR3 spans 15 residues. J lost 1 base, V lost 4 bases, and 7 bases had no gene match. CDR1 and CDR2 (germline): SGHRS, YFSETQ. The CDR3 loop reads CASSPGQPFNYGYTF. The CDR3, as DNA: TGCGCCAGCAGCCCGGGACAGCCCTTTAACTATGGCTACACCTTC.

This clone was seen only once. The chain employs TRBV5-1 and TRBJ2-7; 10 nucleotides align to TRBD2. V dropped 4 bases and J dropped 1; count of bases not matched to a gene: 5. CDR3 size: 15 residues. Germline lookup yields CDR1 SGHRS and CDR2 YFSETQ. The CDR3 region has the DNA TGCGCCAGCAGCGCTGGGACTAGCGTATCCTACGAGCAGTACTTC. As protein: CASSAGTSVSYEQYF. The full variable domain, completed using reference TRBV5-1 and TRBJ2-7, is KAGVTQTPRYLIKTRGQQVTLSCSPISGHRSVSWYQQTPGQGLQFLFEYFSETQRNKGNFPGRFSGRQFSNSRSEMNVSTLELGDSALYLCASSAGTSVSYEQYFGPGTRLTVT.

The chain couples TRBV19 to TRBJ2-1; maybe TRBD2 (5 bases). V lost 4 bases to trimming and J lost 0 bases, with 7 bases between them. The germline V gene encodes CDR1 LNHDA and CDR2 SQIVND (reference sequence). The CDR3 runs to 14 residues. The CDR3 protein is CASSKRVSYNEQFF. The CDR3, as DNA: TGTGCCAGTAGTAAGAGGGTCTCCTACAATGAGCAGTTCTTC.

The chain couples TRBV7-6 to TRBJ2-3, with D uncertain. Germline assignment: CDR1 SGHVS and CDR2 FNYEAQ. The CDR3 runs 15 residues. Trimming stripped 1 base from V and 0 bases from J, with 8 bases between. CDR3 loop: CASSLGSRSTDTQYF. Written as DNA, the CDR3 is TGTGCCAGCAGCTTAGGGTCCCGGAGCACAGATACGCAGTATTTT.

This rearrangement joins TRBV25-1 to TRBJ1-1; D might be TRBD1 (6 bases). Trimming removed 7 bases at V and 5 bases at J, with 20 bases between. This CDR3 is built from 15 residues. Germline V gene lookup returns CDR1 MGHDK and CDR2 SYGVNS. In DNA form, the CDR3 reads TGTGCCAGCACCGAGGGGGGGGACGTTGGGACTGAAGCTTTCTTT. It is translated as CASTEGGDVGTEAFF.

This clone appeared a few times. V gene TRBV6-5 combines with J gene TRBJ1-1; 9 bases are a match to TRBD1. Germline values: CDR1 MNHEY, CDR2 SVGAGI. V lost 8 bases and J lost 1; bases outside the gene matches: 5. This CDR3 has 14 residues. CDR3 sequence (DNA): TGTGCCAGCCAGGGACAGGGCTCGAACACTGAAGCTTTCTTT. Protein: CASQGQGSNTEAFF.

This clone was observed a handful of times. The rearrangement uses TRBV19 and TRBJ1-2, with a weak D call TRBD1 (5 bases). Germline values: CDR1 LNHDA, CDR2 SQIVND (reference sequence). The CDR3 extends over 13 amino acids. Trimming stripped 7 bases from V and 4 bases from J, with 13 bases between. CDR3 DNA: TGTGCCAGTAAGAGGAGGGGAAGCTATGGCTACACCTTC. This gives the protein CASKRRGSYGYTF.

This clone showed up just a few times. V usage is TRBV30 and J usage is TRBJ2-3; D may be TRBD2 (5 bases). The CDR3 length is 15 residues. The germline gives CDR1 GTSNPN, CDR2 SVGIG (reference sequence). Trimming removed 3 bases at V and 2 bases at J, with 15 bases between. CDR3 amino acids: CAWSLGSDFTDTQYF. CDR3 DNA sequence: TGTGCCTGGAGCCTAGGGTCGGACTTCACAGATACGCAGTATTTT.

The CDR3 loop is CASSLASGTSGYNEQFF. As DNA, the CDR3 is TGTGCCAGCAGCTTAGCGTCTGGGACTAGCGGGTACAATGAGCAGTTCTTC. The chain recombines TRBV7-2 with TRBJ2-1; TRBD2 matches at 12 bases. The germline V gene has CDR1 SGHTA and CDR2 FQGNSA. Unmatched junction bases numbered 4, after V lost 0 bases and J lost 4 bases. This CDR3 has 17 residues.

Only a few counts were recorded for this clone. The chain couples TRBV27 to TRBJ2-1, with 8 bases lining up with TRBD2. The germline gives CDR1 MNHEY, CDR2 SMNVEV (reference sequence). Trimming removed 4 bases from V and 9 bases from J; junction bases left unmatched: 11. The CDR3 extends over 15 amino acids. The CDR3 DNA follows: TGTGCCAGCAGTTGGGGAGGAGCGGGAGAACGTGAGCAGTTCTTC. This translates into CASSWGGAGEREQFF.

The rearrangement joins TRBV4-1 to TRBJ2-1; D not resolved. The CDR3 extends over 15 amino acids. V was cut by 1 base and J by 5 bases, with 12 bases left in between. Germline V gene data show CDR1 as MGHRA and CDR2 as YSYEKL. CDR3 amino acids: CASSQVGLDHNEQFF. The CDR3 DNA sequence: TGCGCCAGCAGCCAAGTGGGTCTAGATCACAATGAGCAGTTCTTC.

The chain combines TRBV5-1 with TRBJ2-5; 8 bases are a match to TRBD2. Trimming cost V 1 base and J 4 bases; bases outside gene matches: 9. Germline CDR1 SGHRS, CDR2 YFSETQ. This CDR3 has 16 amino acids. The CDR3 here is CASSLNVAGGGETQYF. CDR3 coding DNA: TGCGCCAGCAGCTTGAATGTGGCGGGGGGCGGAGAGACCCAGTACTTC.

The chain joins TRBV7-3 to TRBJ2-1; D unresolved. Germline CDR1 and CDR2: SGHTA and FQGTGA. This CDR3 has 15 residues. V was shortened by 5 bases and J by 0 bases, with 11 bases between the two germline ends. Here the CDR3 DNA reads TGTGCCAGCAGCCTTACGGGTACCTCCTACAATGAGCAGTTCTTC. Translating gives CASSLTGTSYNEQFF.

The chain employs TRBV9 and TRBJ1-5; no clear D. Trimming removed 1 base at V and 7 bases at J, with 9 bases between. The CDR3 contains 13 residues. Germline V gene sequence: CDR1 SGDLS, CDR2 YYNGEE. This CDR3 is CASSVSPGQPQHF. CDR3 sequence (DNA): TGTGCCAGCAGCGTAAGTCCGGGGCAGCCCCAGCATTTT. Variable domain in full (rest from reference TRBV9 and TRBJ1-5): DSGVTQTPKHLITATGQRVTLRCSPRSGDLSVYWYQQSLDQGLQFLIQYYNGEERAKGNILERFSAQQFPDLHSELNLSSLELGDSALYFCASSVSPGQPQHFGDGTRLSIL.

The J gene is TRBJ2-3, the V gene TRBV4-1, with unresolved D. The CDR3 is 14 residues long. Germline CDR1 MGHRA, CDR2 YSYEKL. The V gene lost 0 bases and the J gene lost 2 bases, with 6 bases spanning the gap. The CDR3 DNA reads TGCGCCAGCAGCCAAGACCTAACCACAGATACGCAGTATTTT. Protein product: CASSQDLTTDTQYF.

J is TRBJ1-5 and V is TRBV19, with 8 nucleotides matching TRBD1. Germline values: CDR1 LNHDA, CDR2 SQIVND (reference sequence). J gave up 11 bases and V 5 bases, and 8 bases lay outside the gene matches. The CDR3 has 13 residues. The CDR3 region has the DNA TGTGCCAGTAGTCCCAGGGGGCCCCAAGCCCAGCATTTT. It translates to CASSPRGPQAQHF.

The genes are TRBV19 and TRBJ2-7, with 9 bases identical to TRBD1. The V and J ends lost 9 bases and 5 bases, in that order; junction bases with no gene match: 8. Germline CDR1 LNHDA, CDR2 SQIVND (reference sequence). CDR3 length: 13 amino acids. This CDR3 reads CASTTGGLHEQYF. CDR3 nucleotides: TGTGCCAGCACAACAGGGGGCTTACACGAGCAGTACTTC.

The chain employs TRBV28 and TRBJ1-5; possible D gene TRBD1, 5 bases. V gave up 8 bases and J gave up 0 bases, with 11 bases separating them. There are 14 residues in the CDR3. Germline V lookup: CDR1 MDHEN, CDR2 SYDVKM. The CDR3 DNA reads as TGTGCCAGCGCCGGGGGGGATAGCAATCAGCCCCAGCATTTT. Protein product: CASAGGDSNQPQHF.